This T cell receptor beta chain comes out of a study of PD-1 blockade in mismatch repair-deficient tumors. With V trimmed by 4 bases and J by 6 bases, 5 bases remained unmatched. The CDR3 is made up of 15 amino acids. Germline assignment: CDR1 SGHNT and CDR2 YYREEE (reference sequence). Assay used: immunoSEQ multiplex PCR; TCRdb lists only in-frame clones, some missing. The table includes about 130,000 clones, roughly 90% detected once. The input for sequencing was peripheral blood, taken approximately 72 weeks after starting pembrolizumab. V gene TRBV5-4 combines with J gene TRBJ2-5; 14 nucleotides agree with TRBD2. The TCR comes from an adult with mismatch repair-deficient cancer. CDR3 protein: CASSPGLAGEKTQYF. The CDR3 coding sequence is TGTGCCAGCAGCCCGGGACTAGCGGGAGAAAAGACCCAGTACTTC.